This T cell receptor beta chain was recovered during a study of cytomegalovirus exposure and HLA in healthy donors. Worth noting for this clone: Its antigen is unknown.

The V gene end was trimmed by 4 bases and the J gene end by 7 bases; junction bases not matched to a gene: 5. Per germline, CDR1 LNHDA and CDR2 SQIVND (reference sequence). The CDR3 is 14 residues long. The PCR used 60 Vbeta and 13 Jbeta primers. Sequencing used immunoSEQ multiplex PCR; TCRdb keeps in-frame clones, though not all of them. Seen here are fewer than 150,000 clones, approximately 80% observed once, and the top ten hold roughly 5.9%. Study-level results: Roughly uniform depth of sequencing across donors was assumed in presence/absence analyses. Cytomegalovirus association was assigned to around 150 TCR beta chains. Sequence variants that were highly shared formed a cluster that was likely a sequencing artifact. In an earlier analysis, about 87% or about 30%: the productive usage of most TCR beta V segments.

The source material was PBMCs. The chain carries TRBV19 and TRBJ2-1, with 9 bases aligning to TRBD1. The receptor was isolated from a woman aged 30 to 39 in good health and CMV-seropositive. In DNA form, the CDR3 reads TGTGCCAGTAGTAAGGACAGGGGTATGAATGAGCAGTTCTTC. As protein: CASSKDRGMNEQFF.